Each of the 21 T cell receptor beta chains below was sequenced from the same sample in a study of shared clonotypes between healthy human individuals. Clones were sequenced by immunoSEQ multiplex PCR, and TCRdb holds only the in-frame ones, with some missing. The data show roughly 500,000 clones, approximately 95% seen once. The sample was naive CD4+ T cells sorted from blood. The subset: CD45RA+ positively selected. Receptors originate from a woman aged 25 to 39 in good health.

The chain links TRBV5-5 to TRBJ2-1, with D unresolved. The CDR3 has 15 amino acids. V dropped 1 base and J dropped 1 base, with 9 bases sitting between them. Germline CDR1 and CDR2: SGHKS and YYEKEE (reference sequence). For the CDR3, the DNA is TGTGCCAGCAGCTTGAGTAGTGGGTCCTACAATGAGCAGTTCTTC. This translates into CASSLSSGSYNEQFF. Variable domain in full (rest from reference TRBV5-5 and TRBJ2-1): DAGVTQSPTHLIKTRGQQVTLRCSPISGHKSVSWYQQVLGQGPQFIFQYYEKEERGRGNFPDRFSARQFPNYSSELNVNALLLGDSALYLCASSLSSGSYNEQFFGPGTRLTVL.

The rearrangement links TRBV7-9 to TRBJ2-1; 8 bases align to TRBD2. Trimming at V came to 2 bases and at J to 7 bases, leaving 7 bases not matched to a gene. The CDR3 is 15 amino acids. Germline CDR1 is SEHNR and CDR2 is FQNEAQ (reference sequence). The CDR3 nucleotides read TGTGCCAGCAGCTTAATGCCTGAGCGGGAGAATGAGCAGTTCTTC. It encodes CASSLMPERENEQFF.

The rearrangement uses TRBV30 and TRBJ1-1, with a tentative D call TRBD1 (5 bases). The V end was cut by 1 base, the J end by 2 bases, with 14 bases between. The germline CDR1 and CDR2 sequences are GTSNPN and SVGIG (reference sequence). The CDR3 loop spans 15 amino acids. CDR3 sequence (DNA): TGTGCCTGGAGTGCGACCGCGGGACTTAACACTGAAGCTTTCTTT. It yields the protein CAWSATAGLNTEAFF.

This sequence joins TRBV9 and TRBJ1-2; TRBD1 matches 10 bases. The CDR3 consists of 15 residues. Germline V gives CDR1 SGDLS, CDR2 YYNGEE. Trimming removed 4 bases from V and 8 bases from J; junction bases left unmatched: 11. The CDR3 sequence is CASSPGTGVLRGYTF. The CDR3 DNA reads as TGTGCCAGCAGCCCAGGGACAGGGGTCTTGAGAGGCTACACCTTC.

The gene calls are TRBV23-1 and TRBJ1-5, with D possibly matching TRBD1 (5 bases). TRBV23-1 is an ORF for which the function is uncertain. The CDR3 extends over 16 amino acids. V was pared by 6 bases and J by 2 bases, with 17 bases between. The CDR3 region is CASRGRVGTCNQPQHF. CDR3 sequence (DNA): TGCGCCAGCAGAGGTCGGGTTGGGACGTGCAATCAGCCCCAGCATTTT.

The chain is built from TRBV5-1 and TRBJ1-1; D ambiguous. The V end lost 6 bases, the J end lost 0 bases, and 9 bases lay between the germline ends. Germline CDR1 is SGHRS and CDR2 is YFSETQ. This CDR3 comprises 13 residues. The CDR3 loop reads CASNIGVNTEAFF. In nucleotides, the CDR3 is TGCGCCAGCAACATCGGAGTGAACACTGAAGCTTTCTTT.

This chain connects TRBV7-2 to TRBJ2-1; D gene ambiguous. V lost 1 base and J 10 bases, leaving 17 bases between the germline ends. Germline lookup yields CDR1 SGHTA and CDR2 FQGNSA. The CDR3 runs 15 residues. The chain's CDR3 is CASSLDWASGREQFF. CDR3 DNA sequence: TGTGCCAGCAGCTTAGATTGGGCATCTGGCAGAGAGCAGTTCTTC.

V is TRBV5-6 and J is TRBJ1-2; D is uncertain. CDR3 length equals 15 residues. Germline values: CDR1 SGHDT, CDR2 YYEEEE. V shed 0 bases and J shed 8 bases, with 17 bases lying between them. The CDR3 DNA is TGTGCCAGCAGCTTGGCCGGAGATGAGGGATTGGGCTACACCTTC. Translating it yields CASSLAGDEGLGYTF. Full variable domain (missing parts from reference TRBV5-6 and TRBJ1-2): DAGVTQSPTHLIKTRGQQVTLRCSPKSGHDTVSWYQQALGQGPQFIFQYYEEEERQRGNFPDRFSGHQFPNYSSELNVNALLLGDSALYLCASSLAGDEGLGYTFGSGTRLTVV.

J is TRBJ2-2 and V is TRBV28; the match to TRBD1 covers 7 bases. This CDR3 spans 16 amino acids. The germline V gene has CDR1 MDHEN and CDR2 SYDVKM. Unmatched junction bases numbered 8, after V lost 3 bases and J lost 4 bases. Here the CDR3 DNA reads TGTGCCAGCAGTTTGGGGGACAGACTAAGCACCGGGGAGCTGTTTTTT. It codes for CASSLGDRLSTGELFF.

This clone has only one observation. J is TRBJ2-1 and V is TRBV6-5, with no clear D. CDR1 MNHEY and CDR2 SVGAGI come from the germline V gene. The V and J ends lost 8 bases and 4 bases respectively, with 18 bases between them. This CDR3 contains 15 residues. CDR3 coding DNA: TGTGCCAGCGCCCCCGGAGTTGGTCCTTACAATGAGCAGTTCTTC. Protein product: CASAPGVGPYNEQFF.

The rearrangement joins TRBV7-9 to TRBJ2-2; D is possibly TRBD1 or TRBD2 (5 bases each). The germline V gene has CDR1 SEHNR and CDR2 FQNEAQ (reference sequence). V was clipped by 0 bases and J by 0 bases, with 5 bases between them. The CDR3 is 15 residues long. CDR3 sequence reads: CASSLAGPNTGELFF. For the CDR3, the DNA is TGTGCCAGCAGCTTAGCGGGACCGAACACCGGGGAGCTGTTTTTT.

The chain employs TRBV5-4 and TRBJ2-1; TRBD2 aligns across 8 bases. The CDR3 length is 15 residues. CDR1 is SGHNT and CDR2 is YYREEE in the germline V gene (reference sequence). The V and J ends lost 4 bases and 8 bases, in that order; junction bases with no gene match: 11. CDR3 protein: CASSPGFREGHEQFF. The DNA for the CDR3 is TGTGCCAGCAGCCCGGGATTTCGGGAGGGCCATGAGCAGTTCTTC.

The rearrangement uses TRBV7-9 and TRBJ1-1, with D hard to call. Trimming took 4 bases from V and 3 from J, leaving 9 bases between them. Germline loops: CDR1 SEHNR, CDR2 FQNEAQ (reference sequence). This CDR3 comprises 13 residues. The CDR3 DNA reads as TGTGCCAGCAGCTCTAGTGGGGACACTGAAGCTTTCTTT. Translation gives CASSSSGDTEAFF.

This chain uses TRBV19 with TRBJ2-7, with 8 bases identical to TRBD1. CDR1 and CDR2 (germline): LNHDA, SQIVND (reference sequence). CDR3 length: 15 amino acids. The V segment lost 5 bases and the J segment 0 bases; nucleotides outside the gene matches: 6. CDR3 in amino acids: CASSWDRTSSYEQYF. As DNA, the CDR3 is TGTGCCAGTAGTTGGGACAGGACCAGCTCCTACGAGCAGTACTTC.

This chain joins TRBV7-9 and TRBJ2-1; weak D call: TRBD2 (5 bases). The CDR3 has 17 amino acids. V was clipped by 4 bases and J by 7 bases, with 23 bases between them. Germline CDR1 is SEHNR and CDR2 is FQNEAQ (reference sequence). The CDR3 DNA follows: TGTGCCAGCAGCTCCGGACTCGTCGTAAGCGTACGGAATGAGCAGTTCTTC. It specifies CASSSGLVVSVRNEQFF.

J is TRBJ2-5 and V is TRBV7-9; 8 bases line up with TRBD1. CDR3 length: 15 amino acids. Unmatched junction bases numbered 7, after V lost 2 bases and J lost 5 bases. From germline, CDR1 is SEHNR and CDR2 FQNEAQ (reference sequence). The CDR3: CASSLRGQVSETQYF. The CDR3 coding sequence is TGTGCCAGCAGCTTACGGGGACAGGTTAGCGAGACCCAGTACTTC.

Remarks on this clone: This sample also contains other DNA sequences that code for the same CDR3. This chain joins TRBV28 and TRBJ1-1, with D unresolved. The CDR3 totals 12 residues. V lost 2 bases, J lost 4 bases, and 5 bases lay in between. CDR1 and CDR2 (germline): MDHEN, SYDVKM. The CDR3 region has the DNA TGTGCCAGCAGTTTACGGCTCACTGAAGCTTTCTTT. This encodes CASSLRLTEAFF.

This chain links TRBV7-6 with TRBJ2-1; the D gene is possibly TRBD2 (5 bases). This CDR3 is 13 amino acids long. Germline lookup yields CDR1 SGHVS and CDR2 FNYEAQ. The V gene lost 4 bases and the J gene lost 6 bases, with 10 bases spanning the gap. The CDR3 sequence is CASSSVAGNEQFF. CDR3 sequence (DNA): TGTGCCAGCAGCTCCGTCGCGGGCAATGAGCAGTTCTTC.

This chain connects TRBV2 to TRBJ1-1; D unresolved. There are 14 residues in the CDR3. CDR1 is SNHLY, CDR2 FYNNEI, per germline. Trimming left V 4 bases short and J 0 bases short, with 9 bases between. The CDR3 spells CASSGQFMNTEAFF. CDR3 coding DNA: TGTGCCAGCAGTGGGCAGTTCATGAACACTGAAGCTTTCTTT.

This chain connects TRBV27 to TRBJ1-1; D remains ambiguous. Germline CDR1 is MNHEY and CDR2 is SMNVEV (reference sequence). The CDR3 is 16 residues long. Trimming left V 3 bases short and J 1 base short, with 15 bases between. The CDR3, as DNA: TGTGCCAGCAGTTTGTCTTGGGTTCGCCCGAACACTGAAGCTTTCTTT. This sequence encodes CASSLSWVRPNTEAFF.

J is TRBJ2-7 and V is TRBV6-1, with TRBD2 as a possible D gene (5 bases). CDR1 and CDR2 from the germline V gene are MNHNS and SASEGT. V was cut by 1 base and J by 6 bases, with 10 bases left in between. This CDR3 has 13 residues. CDR3 residues: CASSEELVGEQYF. The CDR3 region has the DNA TGTGCCAGCAGTGAAGAACTAGTTGGCGAGCAGTACTTC.